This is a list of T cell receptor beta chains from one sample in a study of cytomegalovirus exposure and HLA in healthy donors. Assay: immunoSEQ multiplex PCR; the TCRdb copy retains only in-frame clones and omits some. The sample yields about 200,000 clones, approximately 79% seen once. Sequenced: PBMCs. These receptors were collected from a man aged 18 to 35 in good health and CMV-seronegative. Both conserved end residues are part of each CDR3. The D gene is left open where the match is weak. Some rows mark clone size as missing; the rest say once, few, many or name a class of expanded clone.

DNA: TGTGCCAGCAGCCAGGGACAGGGAGAAGGAAACACCATATATTTT
CDR3: CASSQGQGEGNTIYF
D: TRBD1
J: TRBJ1-3
V: TRBV11-3
size: NA

DNA: TGTGCCAGCAGTTACGAGGGATACACTGAAGCTTTCTTT
CDR3: CASSYEGYTEAFF
D: NA
J: TRBJ1-1
V: TRBV6-5
size: once

DNA: TGTGCCAGCAGCCCGGTTGGTCAGCCCCAGCATTTT
CDR3: CASSPVGQPQHF
D: NA
J: TRBJ1-5
V: TRBV6-6
size: NA

DNA: TGTGCCAGCAGTCCTAGCGGGAGCTCCTACGAGCAGTACTTC
CDR3: CASSPSGSSYEQYF
D: TRBD2
J: TRBJ2-7
V: TRBV28
size: NA

DNA: TGTGCCAGCAGCTTAGAGGGCGGGAGCTCCTACGAGCAGTACTTC
CDR3: CASSLEGGSSYEQYF
D: TRBD2
J: TRBJ2-7
V: TRBV7-2
size: NA

DNA: TGTGCCAGCAGCCAAGGAGGGACTAGCGGGAGCTACAATGAGCAGTTCTTC
CDR3: CASSQGGTSGSYNEQFF
D: TRBD2
J: TRBJ2-1
V: TRBV4-2
size: NA

DNA: TGTGCCAGCAGTTTGGGCGGGAGCCACACCGGGGAGCTGTTTTTT
CDR3: CASSLGGSHTGELFF
D: TRBD2
J: TRBJ2-2
V: TRBV28
size: NA

DNA: TGTGCCTGGAGTCTTGGACAGGGGTGGACACCCCTCCACTTT
CDR3: CAWSLGQGWTPLHF
D: TRBD1
J: TRBJ1-6
V: TRBV30
size: NA

DNA: TGTGCCAGCTTTGGGACTAGCGGGAGGCTGGGAGAGCAGTACTTC
CDR3: CASFGTSGRLGEQYF
D: TRBD2
J: TRBJ2-7
V: TRBV28
size: NA

DNA: TGTTCCAGCAGCAGAACCGGGACAGATAATCAGCCCCAGCATTTT
CDR3: CSSSRTGTDNQPQHF
D: TRBD1
J: TRBJ1-5
V: TRBV7-9
size: NA

DNA: TGTGCCTACCACGGGACAGGAAACTCTGGAAACACCATATATTTT
CDR3: CAYHGTGNSGNTIYF
D: TRBD1
J: TRBJ1-3
V: TRBV30
size: NA

DNA: TGTGCCAGCAGTTTGGGACTCTCCTACGAGCAGTACTTC
CDR3: CASSLGLSYEQYF
D: NA
J: TRBJ2-7
V: TRBV27
size: NA

DNA: TGTGCCAGCAGCCAAGTCGAAGCGGCTAGCACAGATACGCAGTATTTT
CDR3: CASSQVEAASTDTQYF
D: NA
J: TRBJ2-3
V: TRBV4-2
size: NA

DNA: TGCGCCAGCAGCTTATACAGGGGGGCCACTGAAGCTTTCTTT
CDR3: CASSLYRGATEAFF
D: TRBD1
J: TRBJ1-1
V: TRBV5-1
size: NA

DNA: TGTGCCTGGACGGGGGGGGAGACCCAGTACTTC
CDR3: CAWTGGETQYF
D: TRBD2
J: TRBJ2-5
V: TRBV30
size: NA

DNA: TGCGCCAGCAGCTTGGAGCCTACTAGCACAGATACGCAGTATTTT
CDR3: CASSLEPTSTDTQYF
D: NA
J: TRBJ2-3
V: TRBV5-1
size: NA

DNA: TGTGCCAGCAGCGAGGACAGGGTCCAAGAGACCCAGTACTTC
CDR3: CASSEDRVQETQYF
D: TRBD1
J: TRBJ2-5
V: TRBV2
size: NA

DNA: TGCAGTGCTTCGCCGGGGGCTGAAGCTTTCTTT
CDR3: CSASPGAEAFF
D: NA
J: TRBJ1-1
V: TRBV20-1
size: NA

DNA: TGTGCCTGGGCAGGGGAGAACTATGGCTACACCTTC
CDR3: CAWAGENYGYTF
D: NA
J: TRBJ1-2
V: TRBV30
size: NA

DNA: TGTGCCACCAGCAGACCTAAAGAAAAACTGTTTTTT
CDR3: CATSRPKEKLFF
D: NA
J: TRBJ1-4
V: TRBV15
size: once

DNA: TGTGCCAGCGGGAGCGGACCCTACGAGCAGTACTTC
CDR3: CASGSGPYEQYF
D: NA
J: TRBJ2-7
V: TRBV7-3
size: NA

DNA: TGTGCCAGCAGTCCACAGGGAGGGTTTAACACTGAAGCTTTCTTT
CDR3: CASSPQGGFNTEAFF
D: NA
J: TRBJ1-1
V: TRBV27
size: few

DNA: TGTGCCAGCAGGGGGACAGGGGGCGTTCAGCCCCAGCATTTT
CDR3: CASRGTGGVQPQHF
D: TRBD1
J: TRBJ1-5
V: TRBV2
size: NA

DNA: TGTGCCAGCAGCTTCTCAGCGGGGGGGCCAGTGCACGAGCAGTACTTC
CDR3: CASSFSAGGPVHEQYF
D: TRBD2
J: TRBJ2-7
V: TRBV5-6
size: NA

DNA: TGTGCCAGCTCACCGGGAACAGGGGGGATTCGGAATCAGCCCCAGCATTTT
CDR3: CASSPGTGGIRNQPQHF
D: TRBD1
J: TRBJ1-5
V: TRBV18
size: NA

DNA: TGTGCCAGCAGCTTATCCAGCGGGCCTCAAGAGACCCAGTACTTC
CDR3: CASSLSSGPQETQYF
D: NA
J: TRBJ2-5
V: TRBV11-3
size: NA

DNA: TGCAGCGTCTTCGGGGGGCGTGGGACTGAAGCTTTCTTT
CDR3: CSVFGGRGTEAFF
D: NA
J: TRBJ1-1
V: TRBV29-1
size: NA

DNA: TGTGCCGGTTACATCCGACCACAGGGTTTGCCCTACGAGCAGTACTTC
CDR3: CAGYIRPQGLPYEQYF
D: NA
J: TRBJ2-7
V: TRBV27
size: NA

DNA: TGTGCCAGCAGTGCGGCAGCGGGAGTTCACCATGAGCAGTTCTTC
CDR3: CASSAAAGVHHEQFF
D: TRBD2
J: TRBJ2-1
V: TRBV2
size: NA

DNA: TGTGCCAGCAGCTTGAGACATGAGAACACTGAAGCTTTCTTT
CDR3: CASSLRHENTEAFF
D: NA
J: TRBJ1-1
V: TRBV11-3
size: NA

DNA: TGTGCCAGCAGCTTAGAGTTAGGGGGCTACAATGAGCAGTTCTTC
CDR3: CASSLELGGYNEQFF
D: NA
J: TRBJ2-1
V: TRBV11-3
size: NA

DNA: TGTGCCAGCAGCTCCACGGAATCACGGGTAGCTTTCTTT
CDR3: CASSSTESRVAFF
D: NA
J: TRBJ1-1
V: TRBV7-8
size: NA

DNA: TGTGCCAGCAGCTTAGGGAGCAATTCACCCCTCCACTTT
CDR3: CASSLGSNSPLHF
D: NA
J: TRBJ1-6
V: TRBV7-3
size: NA

DNA: TGTGCCAGCAGCTTAGGAGGGGGTCGAGAGACCCAGTACTTC
CDR3: CASSLGGGRETQYF
D: NA
J: TRBJ2-5
V: TRBV11-2
size: NA

DNA: TGTGCCAGCAGCTTGCGGAAACACGAGCAGTACTTC
CDR3: CASSLRKHEQYF
D: NA
J: TRBJ2-7
V: TRBV7-8
size: NA

DNA: TGTGCCAGCAGCCTGACTAGCGGGGGCTACAATGAGCAGTTCTTC
CDR3: CASSLTSGGYNEQFF
D: TRBD2
J: TRBJ2-1
V: TRBV11-3
size: NA

DNA: TGTGCCAGCAGCTCTCGGACACCGGGACTAGGCTCCCACGAGCAGTACTTC
CDR3: CASSSRTPGLGSHEQYF
D: TRBD2
J: TRBJ2-7
V: TRBV7-2
size: NA

DNA: TGTGCCAGCAGCCAGGGACAGGGCTATGGCTACACCTTC
CDR3: CASSQGQGYGYTF
D: TRBD1
J: TRBJ1-2
V: TRBV28
size: few

DNA: TGTGCCTGGAGTCTGACAGGGGGCGAGCAGTACTTC
CDR3: CAWSLTGGEQYF
D: TRBD1
J: TRBJ2-7
V: TRBV30
size: few

DNA: TGTGCCTGGAGTTCGGGAGGGAACGGTGGCTACACCTTC
CDR3: CAWSSGGNGGYTF
D: NA
J: TRBJ1-2
V: TRBV30
size: NA

DNA: TGTGCCAGTAGTATAGGGCAGGCGAGCTCCTACGAGCAGTACTTC
CDR3: CASSIGQASSYEQYF
D: NA
J: TRBJ2-7
V: TRBV19
size: NA

DNA: TGTGCCAGCTCGGGGACAAAAACGAACACTGAAGCTTTCTTT
CDR3: CASSGTKTNTEAFF
D: NA
J: TRBJ1-1
V: TRBV18
size: NA

DNA: TGTGCCAGCACTTCGACAGACTATGGCTACACCTTC
CDR3: CASTSTDYGYTF
D: NA
J: TRBJ1-2
V: TRBV6-1
size: NA

DNA: TGTGCCAGCAGTGACAGGCGGGGTAATGGCTACACCTTC
CDR3: CASSDRRGNGYTF
D: NA
J: TRBJ1-2
V: TRBV2
size: NA

DNA: TGTGCCAGTAGTAGAGAAGCCGGGACAGGGTTCGGGGACGAGCAGTACTTC
CDR3: CASSREAGTGFGDEQYF
D: TRBD1
J: TRBJ2-7
V: TRBV19
size: NA

DNA: TGTGCCAGCAGCCAGGGACAGGAACACTCGGGCGTCCTGACTTTC
CDR3: CASSQGQEHSGVLTF
D: TRBD1
J: TRBJ2-6
V: TRBV5-4
size: NA

DNA: TGTGCCAGCAGCCAAGTTGGCGGGACAGGGATTAACACTGAAGCTTTCTTT
CDR3: CASSQVGGTGINTEAFF
D: TRBD1
J: TRBJ1-1
V: TRBV14
size: NA

DNA: TGTGCCATCAGTGAGTCCGGGGGAGTTCAGCCCCAGCATTTT
CDR3: CAISESGGVQPQHF
D: NA
J: TRBJ1-5
V: TRBV10-3
size: NA

DNA: TGTGCCACCAGCCCACGAAACAGGGGAGGCTATGGCTACACCTTC
CDR3: CATSPRNRGGYGYTF
D: TRBD1
J: TRBJ1-2
V: TRBV15
size: NA

DNA: TGTGCCAGCAGCTTGGGGGGAGTGGAGCGGGAGCAGTACTTC
CDR3: CASSLGGVEREQYF
D: NA
J: TRBJ2-7
V: TRBV5-4
size: NA

DNA: TGTGCTAGTGCCAACCTAGCGGGAGACCAAGAGACCCAGTACTTC
CDR3: CASANLAGDQETQYF
D: TRBD2
J: TRBJ2-5
V: TRBV12-5
size: once

DNA: TGTGCCAGCAGTTACTCTACGTCCGTGGGGGGTACGCAGTATTTT
CDR3: CASSYSTSVGGTQYF
D: NA
J: TRBJ2-3
V: TRBV6-8
size: NA

DNA: TGCGCCAGCAGCTTTGGGGACAGGGGTGGCTATGGCTACACCTTC
CDR3: CASSFGDRGGYGYTF
D: TRBD1
J: TRBJ1-2
V: TRBV5-1
size: NA

DNA: TGCAGCTTCCCCGGAGCCCCCACAGATACGCAGTATTTT
CDR3: CSFPGAPTDTQYF
D: NA
J: TRBJ2-3
V: TRBV29-1
size: NA

DNA: TGTGCCAGCAACCAAGGGAGCTCTGGAAACACCATATATTTT
CDR3: CASNQGSSGNTIYF
D: NA
J: TRBJ1-3
V: TRBV9
size: NA